The 27 T cell receptor beta chains reported below all come from one sample, sequenced in a study of human T cells and chemical hapten exposure. TCRdb independently ran MiXCR on the RACE reads; one entry per CDR3 protein. This sample has 180,000 or so distinct CDR3 sequences, with 24% found just once. Time point noted: patch test 3, about 24 weeks after DPC sensitization. Described treatment: therapeutic diphenylcyclopropenone sensitization with weekly scalp DPC. The specimen comprised whole blood, sampled in connection with sensitization to the hapten diphenylcyclopropenone (DPC). The receptors stem from a woman aged 40 to 55 with alopecia areata. Some clones in this sample may be carry-over from other donors' samples.

This clonotype was seen more than once but under ten times. V and J are TRBV20-1 and TRBJ1-4, with unresolved D. Germline assignment: CDR1 DFQATT and CDR2 SNEGSKA (reference sequence). V lost 4 bases and J 5 bases, leaving 11 bases between the germline ends. The CDR3 spans 13 residues. The CDR3 bases are TGCAGTGCTACAGGCAGACAAAATGAAAAACTGTTTTTT. It yields the protein CSATGRQNEKLFF.

This clonotype was recorded only once. The chain links TRBV7-3 to TRBJ2-1; 12 nucleotides line up with TRBD2. CDR1 and CDR2 from the germline V gene are SGHTA and FQGTGA. Trimming took 4 bases from V and 3 from J; bases not matched to a gene: 4. CDR3 size: 16 residues. The CDR3 nucleotides read TGTGCCAGCAGCTCCGAACTAGCGGGAGGCTACAATGAGCAGTTCTTC. Translated, it gives CASSSELAGGYNEQFF. The whole variable domain, filled in from reference TRBV7-3 and TRBJ2-1, reads GAGVSQTPSNKVTEKGKYVELRCDPISGHTALYWYRQSLGQGPEFLIYFQGTGAADDSGLPNDRFFAVRPEGSVSTLKIQRTERGDSAVYLCASSSELAGGYNEQFFGPGTRLTVL.

This clonotype came up many times. The CDR3 region is CASSEDRINYGYTF. In DNA, the CDR3 is TGTGCCAGCAGTGAAGACAGGATTAACTATGGCTACACCTTC. The genes are TRBV2 and TRBJ1-2, with D possibly matching TRBD1 (5 bases). This CDR3 comprises 14 residues. The germline CDR1 and CDR2 sequences are SNHLY and FYNNEI. With 1 base removed from V and 1 base from J, the gap between germline ends came to 7 bases.

In this sample, this clonotype turned up a few times. The rearrangement uses TRBV2 and TRBJ2-1, with TRBD1 as a possible D gene (5 bases). V lost 7 bases and J 12 bases, leaving 13 bases between the germline ends. This CDR3 region has 11 residues. Germline V lookup: CDR1 SNHLY, CDR2 FYNNEI. Here the CDR3 reads CASTPERGQFF. The CDR3, as DNA: TGTGCCAGCACCCCGGAAAGGGGGCAGTTCTTC.

This clonotype appeared many times. The CDR3 loop is CSGGDRSYEQYF. The CDR3 bases are TGCAGTGGCGGGGACAGAAGTTACGAGCAGTACTTC. This chain links TRBV20-1 with TRBJ2-7; a weak D match, TRBD1 (7 bases). The germline CDR1 and CDR2 sequences are DFQATT and SNEGSKA (reference sequence). Trimming shortened V by 7 bases and J by 4 bases, and 14 bases separated the two germline ends. This CDR3 comprises 12 residues.

This clonotype has ten or more counts. The V and J genes are TRBV5-5 and TRBJ2-3, with unresolved D. Germline CDR1 and CDR2: SGHKS and YYEKEE (reference sequence). V was cut by 3 bases and J by 6 bases, with 14 bases left in between. The CDR3 has 14 residues. This CDR3 reads CASSSDPSWDTQYF. CDR3 DNA sequence: TGTGCCAGCAGCTCGGACCCTAGTTGGGATACGCAGTATTTT.

The genes are TRBV7-2 and TRBJ1-1; the D is unclear. The CDR3 has 13 amino acids. V was cut by 10 bases and J by 2 bases, with 14 bases left in between. Per germline, CDR1 SGHTA and CDR2 FQGNSA. This chain's CDR3 is CATKPQLNTEAFF. CDR3 sequence (DNA): TGTGCCACTAAGCCACAGTTAAACACTGAAGCTTTCTTT. The entire variable domain, with the rest obtained from reference TRBV7-2 and TRBJ1-1, is as follows: GAGVSQSPSNKVTEKGKDVELRCDPISGHTALYWYRQSLGQGLEFLIYFQGNSAPDKSGLPSDRFSAERTGGSVSTLTIQRTQQEDSAVYLCATKPQLNTEAFFGQGTRLTVV.

This clonotype came up a few times. The chain uses TRBV7-8 and TRBJ2-1; 8 bases are shared with TRBD1. V gave up 2 bases and J gave up 7 bases; unmatched junction bases: 4. The CDR3 consists of 14 residues. CDR1 and CDR2 from the germline V gene are SGHVS and FQNEAQ. The CDR3, as DNA: TGTGCCAGCAGCTTACAGGGGGCGAGTAATGAGCAGTTCTTC. It codes for CASSLQGASNEQFF.

The table lists this clonotype with a few counts. The chain combines TRBV20-1 with TRBJ2-1; 10 bases are a match to TRBD1. The CDR3 has 13 amino acids. Germline CDR1 and CDR2: DFQATT and SNEGSKA (reference sequence). J was trimmed by 5 bases and V by 8 bases; bases with no gene match: 6. This CDR3 is CSTRTGGNNEQFF. The DNA of the CDR3 is TGCAGTACCAGGACAGGGGGGAACAATGAGCAGTTCTTC.

In this sample, this clonotype turned up a few times. The chain employs TRBV11-2 and TRBJ2-3; D is unresolved. Germline loops: CDR1 SGHAT, CDR2 FQNNGV. V lost 2 bases and J 0 bases, leaving 6 bases between the germline ends. The CDR3 loop spans 14 amino acids. The CDR3 sequence is CASSLTESTDTQYF. CDR3 nucleotides: TGTGCCAGCAGCTTAACAGAAAGCACAGATACGCAGTATTTT.

This chain connects TRBV20-1 to TRBJ2-5; D remains ambiguous. The CDR3 is 13 residues long. V was shortened by 1 base and J by 3 bases, with 9 bases between the two germline ends. Germline V gives CDR1 DFQATT, CDR2 SNEGSKA (reference sequence). The CDR3 nucleotides are TGCAGTGCTAGAGTGGACCATAAAGAGACCCAGTACTTC. The encoded protein is CSARVDHKETQYF.

The rearrangement links TRBV7-9 to TRBJ2-1; D not certain. V lost 7 bases and J 13 bases, leaving 17 bases between the germline ends. This CDR3 region has 12 residues. Germline values: CDR1 SEHNR, CDR2 FQNEAQ (reference sequence). The DNA of the CDR3 is TGTGCCAGCACCGATAGCCTTAGAAGCCAGTTCTTC. This codes for CASTDSLRSQFF.

This clonotype was seen more than once but under ten times. The V call is TRBV11-2, the J call TRBJ2-3; D uncertain. Trimming removed 5 bases from V and 6 bases from J, with 18 bases in between. The germline V gene encodes CDR1 SGHAT and CDR2 FQNNGV. There are 15 residues in the CDR3. CDR3: CASSNLVVAGDTQYF. In nucleotides, the CDR3 is TGTGCCAGCAGCAACCTGGTGGTAGCTGGGGATACGCAGTATTTT.

The J gene is TRBJ2-1, the V gene TRBV9; possibly TRBD2 for D (5 bases). Per the germline V gene, CDR1 is SGDLS and CDR2 is YYNGEE. V was clipped by 0 bases and J by 0 bases, with 13 bases between them. CDR3 length: 17 amino acids. The CDR3 DNA follows: TGTGCCAGCAGCGTAGATGGACTTATGAGCTCCTACAATGAGCAGTTCTTC. Its translation: CASSVDGLMSSYNEQFF.

The rearrangement uses TRBV4-2 and TRBJ1-2, with 7 bases fitting TRBD1. Germline V gene data show CDR1 as LGHNA and CDR2 as YNFKEQ. This CDR3 has 14 residues. V dropped 0 bases and J dropped 4; count of bases not matched to a gene: 2. CDR3 sequence: CASSQDNRGYGYTF. In nucleotides, the CDR3 is TGTGCCAGCAGCCAAGATAACAGGGGCTATGGCTACACCTTC.

There are many counts of this clonotype. The chain is built from TRBV7-2 and TRBJ2-3; D uncertain. The germline V gene encodes CDR1 SGHTA and CDR2 FQGNSA. The CDR3 has 12 amino acids. Deletions cut 6 bases from V and 0 bases from J, with 4 bases between. CDR3 protein: CASSYSTDTQYF. The CDR3 bases are TGTGCCAGCAGTTATAGCACAGATACGCAGTATTTT.

The chain uses TRBV7-2 and TRBJ2-1, with 11 bases aligning to TRBD2. Germline V CDR1 and CDR2: SGHTA, FQGNSA. CDR3 length: 16 residues. V was clipped by 2 bases and J by 10 bases; unmatched bases: 10. The DNA for the CDR3 is TGTGCCAGCAGCTTAAGTAGACTAGCGGGAACCTACGAGCAGTTCTTC. Its protein product is CASSLSRLAGTYEQFF.

This chain connects TRBV5-1 to TRBJ2-7, with 9 bases identical to TRBD1. Trimming cost V 3 bases and J 3 bases; bases outside gene matches: 4. Germline loops: CDR1 SGHRS, CDR2 YFSETQ. This CDR3 contains 14 residues. The CDR3 sequence is CASSYTTGGYEQYF. CDR3 nucleotide sequence: TGCGCCAGCAGCTACACGACAGGGGGCTACGAGCAGTACTTC.

J is TRBJ1-6 and V is TRBV4-2; D uncertain. This CDR3 spans 15 amino acids. V lost 7 bases and J lost 7, with 17 bases in between. Germline lookup yields CDR1 LGHNA and CDR2 YNFKEQ. Written as DNA, the CDR3 is TGTGCCAGCACCGCTTCCGTGGACCGCAATTCACCCCTCCACTTT. It translates to CASTASVDRNSPLHF.

In DNA form, the CDR3 reads TGTGCCAGCAGCGTAGACAATGAGCAGTTCTTC. It encodes CASSVDNEQFF. The J gene is TRBJ2-1, the V gene TRBV9; unclear D gene. Germline-derived CDR1 and CDR2 are SGDLS and YYNGEE. This CDR3 is 11 amino acids long. V lost 0 bases to trimming and J lost 5 bases, with 0 bases between them.

CDR3 DNA sequence: TGCAGTGCTAGAGACAGATTAAGCAATCAGCCCCAGCATTTT. It translates to CSARDRLSNQPQHF. The chain joins TRBV20-1 to TRBJ1-5, with D hard to call. Per germline, CDR1 DFQATT and CDR2 SNEGSKA (reference sequence). The CDR3 spans 14 residues. V was shortened by 0 bases and J by 1 base, with 7 bases between the two germline ends.

This clonotype was observed a handful of times. This chain links TRBV28 with TRBJ2-7, with D possibly matching TRBD2 (6 bases). Germline V gene data show CDR1 as MDHEN and CDR2 as SYDVKM. The CDR3 sequence is 14 residues long. V was clipped by 8 bases and J by 0 bases, with 14 bases between them. CDR3 sequence: CASGFRGSSYEQYF. CDR3 DNA sequence: TGTGCCAGCGGGTTCCGGGGGAGCTCCTACGAGCAGTACTTC.

This chain links TRBV4-3 with TRBJ2-1; D uncertain. Trimming shortened V by 0 bases and J by 2 bases, and 11 bases separated the two germline ends. Germline V lookup: CDR1 LGHNA, CDR2 YSLEER. CDR3 length: 16 amino acids. The CDR3 sequence is CASSQDRRPAYNEQFF. The DNA for the CDR3 is TGCGCCAGCAGCCAAGACCGCAGGCCCGCCTACAATGAGCAGTTCTTC.

The chain has TRBV4-1 and TRBJ2-1, with D possibly being TRBD2 (6 bases). The CDR3 runs to 15 residues. Germline V gene sequence: CDR1 MGHRA, CDR2 YSYEKL. The V and J ends lost 0 bases and 7 bases respectively, with 13 bases between them. The CDR3: CASSQEGMEGNEQFF. CDR3 bases: TGCGCCAGCAGCCAAGAGGGAATGGAGGGAAATGAGCAGTTCTTC.

The CDR3 is CASSKREGLEQYF. The CDR3 region has the DNA TGTGCCAGCAGTAAGCGGGAGGGCCTCGAGCAGTACTTC. J is TRBJ2-7 and V is TRBV14; 10 nucleotides match TRBD2. V was pared by 6 bases and J by 6 bases, with 5 bases of the junction left unmatched. Germline V CDR1 and CDR2: SGHDN, FVKESK. The CDR3 is 13 residues long.

This sequence joins TRBV5-1 and TRBJ2-5; D ambiguous. The CDR3 runs to 14 residues. V lost 0 bases, J lost 5 bases, and 11 bases lay in between. CDR1 SGHRS and CDR2 YFSETQ come from the germline V gene. Here the CDR3 reads CASSLARYPETQYF. CDR3 nucleotides: TGCGCCAGCAGCTTGGCTAGGTATCCGGAGACCCAGTACTTC.

Of note for this clonotype: A junction end diverges from the germline sequence, so it may reflect a read error. The V and J genes are TRBV9 and TRBJ1-5; D is possibly TRBD1 (5 bases). The CDR3 sequence is 15 residues long. Germline CDR1 reads SGDLS; CDR2 reads YYNGEE. CDR3 sequence (DNA): TGTGCCAGCAGCGTAGAGGGGAGCAGCAATCAGCCCCAGAATTTT. Translation gives CASSVEGSSNQPQNF.